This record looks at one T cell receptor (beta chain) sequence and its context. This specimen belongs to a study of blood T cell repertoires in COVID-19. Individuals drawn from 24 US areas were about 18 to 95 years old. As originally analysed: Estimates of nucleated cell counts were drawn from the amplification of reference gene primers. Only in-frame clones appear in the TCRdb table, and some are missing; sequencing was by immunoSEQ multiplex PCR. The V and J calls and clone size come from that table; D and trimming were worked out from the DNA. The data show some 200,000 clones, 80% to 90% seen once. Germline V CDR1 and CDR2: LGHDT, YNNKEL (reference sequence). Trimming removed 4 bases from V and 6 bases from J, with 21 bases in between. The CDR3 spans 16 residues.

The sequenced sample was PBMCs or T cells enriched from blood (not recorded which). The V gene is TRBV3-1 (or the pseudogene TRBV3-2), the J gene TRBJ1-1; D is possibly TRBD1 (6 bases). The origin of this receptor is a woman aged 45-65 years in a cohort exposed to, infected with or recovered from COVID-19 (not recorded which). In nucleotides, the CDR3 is TGTGCCAGCAGCCGCATTTCCAGGGGAAAAAAGTCTGAAGCTTTCTTT. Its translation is CASSRISRGKKSEAFF.